These 21 T cell receptor beta chains were all obtained from the same sample, sequenced in a study of shared clonotypes between healthy human individuals. The protocol was immunoSEQ multiplex PCR, while the TCRdb copy is restricted to in-frame clones and leaves out a portion. The sample holds roughly 510,000 clones, almost 80% seen once. Sequencing used PBMCs. These receptor sequences come from a woman aged 40-49 years in good health. Some clones in this sample may be carry-over from other donors' samples.

This sequence joins TRBV11-2 and TRBJ2-7, with 8 bases fitting TRBD1. CDR1 and CDR2 from the germline V gene are SGHAT and FQNNGV. Trimming took 6 bases from V and 6 from J; bases not matched to a gene: 4. CDR3 size: 12 residues. The CDR3 is CASRLTGGEQYF. CDR3 sequence (DNA): TGTGCCAGCAGGCTAACAGGGGGCGAGCAGTACTTC.

The chain recombines TRBV7-2 with TRBJ2-3, with a possible D match to TRBD2 (6 bases). From germline, CDR1 is SGHTA and CDR2 FQGNSA. V shed 5 bases and J shed 4 bases, with 13 bases lying between them. The CDR3 extends over 14 amino acids. CDR3 sequence (DNA): TGTGCCAGCAGCCCCCAACTAGCATCAGATACGCAGTATTTT. Amino acids: CASSPQLASDTQYF. Full variable domain (rest looked up from reference TRBV7-2 and TRBJ2-3): GAGVSQSPSNKVTEKGKDVELRCDPISGHTALYWYRQSLGQGLEFLIYFQGNSAPDKSGLPSDRFSAERTGGSVSTLTIQRTQQEDSAVYLCASSPQLASDTQYFGPGTRLTVL.

The rearrangement links TRBV10-3 to TRBJ1-2; possibly TRBD1 for D (6 bases). V was trimmed by 3 bases and J by 5 bases, leaving 10 bases between them. The CDR3 has 13 amino acids. CDR1 is ENHRY and CDR2 is SYGVKD in the germline V gene. This chain's CDR3 is CAISDGQGYGYTF. The CDR3 region has the DNA TGTGCCATCAGTGATGGGCAGGGGTATGGCTACACCTTC.

J is TRBJ2-1 and V is TRBV30; 11 positions agree with TRBD2. Germline-derived CDR1 and CDR2 are GTSNPN and SVGIG (reference sequence). The V segment lost 2 bases and the J segment 2 bases; nucleotides outside the gene matches: 5. The CDR3 totals 16 residues. Here the CDR3 reads CAWSTSGSFTYNEQFF. CDR3 in DNA: TGTGCCTGGAGTACTAGCGGGAGTTTTACCTACAATGAGCAGTTCTTC.

The genes are TRBV4-2 and TRBJ2-3; tentatively, D is TRBD2 (7 bases). The CDR3 length is 14 residues. V shed 0 bases and J shed 14 bases, with 18 bases lying between them. The germline CDR1 and CDR2 sequences are LGHNA and YNFKEQ. CDR3: CASSQDWGREKVYF. CDR3 nucleotide sequence: TGTGCCAGCAGCCAAGATTGGGGGCGGGAGAAGGTGTATTTT.

The gene calls are TRBV19 and TRBJ1-2; D remains ambiguous. The CDR3 extends over 14 amino acids. Germline-derived CDR1 and CDR2 are LNHDA and SQIVND (reference sequence). Trimming took 5 bases from V and 7 from J, leaving 17 bases between them. This CDR3 reads CASSSSEGAGGYTF. The CDR3 coding sequence is TGTGCCAGTAGTTCATCGGAGGGAGCAGGTGGCTACACCTTC. Complete variable domain (other parts from reference TRBV19 and TRBJ1-2): DGGITQSPKYLFRKEGQNVTLSCEQNLNHDAMYWYRQDPGQGLRLIYYSQIVNDFQKGDIAEGYSVSREKKESFPLTVTSAQKNPTAFYLCASSSSEGAGGYTFGSGTRLTVV.

The chain is built from TRBV4-2 and TRBJ2-3, with TRBD2 identical over 7 bases. Trimming cost V 4 bases and J 6 bases; bases outside gene matches: 13. Germline values: CDR1 LGHNA, CDR2 YNFKEQ. CDR3 length equals 16 residues. The DNA of the CDR3 is TGTGCCAGCAGCCTAGGGACTACCACTTTGGGTGATACGCAGTATTTT. This encodes CASSLGTTTLGDTQYF.

Note on this clone: This likely stems from a read error, as it lies one base from a far larger clone. This chain joins TRBV4-2 and TRBJ1-1; D not resolved. CDR3 length: 13 amino acids. Germline loops: CDR1 LGHNA, CDR2 YNFKEQ. V was trimmed by 5 bases and J by 0 bases, leaving 7 bases between them. The CDR3 here is CASSLGMNTEAFF. CDR3 nucleotides: TGTGCCAGCAGCTTAGGTATGAACACTGAAGCTTTCTTT.

A word on this clone: Distinct nucleotide sequences in the sample also encode this CDR3. The rearrangement links TRBV2 to TRBJ2-7; D gene ambiguous. The CDR3 spans 10 residues. Per the germline V gene, CDR1 is SNHLY and CDR2 is FYNNEI. V shed 3 bases and J shed 4 bases, with 1 base lying between them. CDR3 amino acids: CASSDYEQYF. The CDR3 region has the DNA TGTGCCAGCAGTGATTACGAGCAGTACTTC.

The V gene is TRBV13, the J gene TRBJ2-3, with 12 bases identical to TRBD2. The CDR3 covers 16 residues. Trimming cost V 5 bases and J 2 bases; bases outside gene matches: 5. Germline lookup yields CDR1 PRHDT and CDR2 FYEKMQ (reference sequence). The CDR3 loop is CASSLGLAGYTDTQYF. Written as DNA, the CDR3 is TGTGCCAGCAGCCTCGGACTAGCGGGATACACAGATACGCAGTATTTT.

This chain links TRBV7-8 with TRBJ2-7, with TRBD2 matching 7 bases. Per the germline V gene, CDR1 is SGHVS and CDR2 is FQNEAQ. Trimming at V came to 5 bases and at J to 7 bases, leaving 14 bases not matched to a gene. CDR3 size: 15 residues. The CDR3 nucleotides read TGTGCCAGCAGCCCCAGAGGAAGGGTGGGAGGGGAGCAGTACTTC. Protein: CASSPRGRVGGEQYF.

This clone was recorded at least ten times. The chain is built from TRBV29-1 and TRBJ2-5; 7 bases map to TRBD2. This CDR3 spans 13 amino acids. The trim removed 7 bases at V and 2 bases at J, leaving 7 bases unmatched. The germline CDR1 and CDR2 sequences are SQVTM and ANQGSEA. The chain's CDR3 is CSAGAGVQETQYF. The CDR3 DNA is TGCAGCGCAGGCGCGGGGGTACAAGAGACCCAGTACTTC.

This clone was counted only a few times. This sequence joins TRBV11-2 and TRBJ2-7; D possibly corresponds to TRBD2 (6 bases). V gave up 1 base and J gave up 3 bases, with 13 bases separating them. CDR3 length equals 15 residues. Germline CDR1 reads SGHAT; CDR2 reads FQNNGV. The CDR3 DNA reads TGTGCCAGCAGCTTAGTCCGCGGGGCGGGCTACGAGCAGTACTTC. Translation gives CASSLVRGAGYEQYF.

CDR3 coding DNA: TGCAGTGCTCCTAGGCAAGAGACCCAGTACTTC. This gives the protein CSAPRQETQYF. V usage is TRBV20-1 and J usage is TRBJ2-5, with no clear D. Trimming left V 5 bases short and J 2 bases short, with 6 bases between. The CDR3 spans 11 residues. From germline, CDR1 is DFQATT and CDR2 SNEGSKA (reference sequence).

The chain joins TRBV20-1 to TRBJ2-1; tentatively, D is TRBD2 (6 bases). Germline loops: CDR1 DFQATT, CDR2 SNEGSKA (reference sequence). The V end lost 6 bases, the J end lost 9 bases, and 12 bases lay between the germline ends. The CDR3 totals 11 residues. In DNA form, the CDR3 reads TGCAGTGCCATTACTAGCAGTGAGCAGTTCTTC. It encodes CSAITSSEQFF.

The chain is built from TRBV6-5 and TRBJ1-5; D might be TRBD1 (6 bases). This CDR3 region has 13 residues. With 6 bases removed from V and 5 bases from J, the gap between germline ends came to 11 bases. CDR1 MNHEY and CDR2 SVGAGI come from the germline V gene. The CDR3 loop is CASRRGRDQPQHF. CDR3 in DNA: TGTGCCAGCAGGAGGGGGAGAGATCAGCCCCAGCATTTT.

The genes are TRBV2 and TRBJ1-5; possibly TRBD1 for D (6 bases). The CDR3 consists of 13 residues. Germline-derived CDR1 and CDR2 are SNHLY and FYNNEI. Trimming took 2 bases from V and 9 from J, leaving 11 bases between them. The CDR3 region is CASSERGPWPQHF. CDR3 coding DNA: TGTGCCAGCAGTGAACGGGGGCCATGGCCCCAGCATTTT.

The V gene is TRBV7-6, the J gene TRBJ2-2; D gene ambiguous. This CDR3 is built from 12 residues. Germline V gives CDR1 SGHVS, CDR2 FNYEAQ. The V gene lost 2 bases and the J gene lost 7 bases, with 5 bases spanning the gap. The CDR3 spells CASSLRDGELFF. CDR3 coding DNA: TGTGCCAGCAGCTTACGAGACGGGGAGCTGTTTTTT. The complete variable domain, with remaining parts taken from reference TRBV7-6 and TRBJ2-2, reads GAGVSQSPRYKVTKRGQDVALRCDPISGHVSLYWYRQALGQGPEFLTYFNYEAQQDKSGLPNDRFSAERPEGSISTLTIQRTEQRDSAMYRCASSLRDGELFFGEGSRLTVL.

V is TRBV6-5 and J is TRBJ2-1, with 12 bases that match TRBD2. Trimming took 2 bases from V and 8 from J; bases not matched to a gene: 7. Germline V CDR1 and CDR2: MNHEY, SVGAGI. The CDR3 runs 16 residues. The CDR3 region is CASSYTRLAGAHEQFF. The CDR3 region has the DNA TGTGCCAGCAGTTACACCCGACTAGCGGGAGCCCATGAGCAGTTCTTC.

The V call is TRBV29-1, the J call TRBJ2-5; the D is unclear. The CDR3 loop spans 15 amino acids. Deletions cut 4 bases from V and 0 bases from J, with 15 bases between. CDR1 and CDR2 from the germline V gene are SQVTM and ANQGSEA. The CDR3 bases are TGCAGCGTTGTAGGGAATAAAAATTACCAAGAGACCCAGTACTTC. Protein: CSVVGNKNYQETQYF. Complete variable domain (other parts from reference TRBV29-1 and TRBJ2-5): SAVISQKPSRDICQRGTSLTIQCQVDSQVTMMFWYRQQPGQSLTLIATANQGSEATYESGFVIDKFPISRPNLTFSTLTVSNMSPEDSSIYLCSVVGNKNYQETQYFGPGTRLLVL.

The CDR3 here is CASSPLRSSYNEQFF. As DNA, the CDR3 is TGTGCCAGCAGCCCGCTTAGGTCCTCCTACAATGAGCAGTTCTTC. The genes are TRBV6-1 and TRBJ2-1; D gene unclear. V was clipped by 6 bases and J by 0 bases, with 12 bases between them. The CDR3 spans 15 residues. CDR1 and CDR2 from the germline V gene are MNHNS and SASEGT.